This TCR beta chain was observed in a study of control samples from healthy donors and cancer patients. The data were produced by immunoSEQ multiplex PCR, yet TCRdb's version contains in-frame clones alone and is incomplete. The profile covers some 80,000 clones, with about 90% appearing a single time and 1.9% taken by the ten largest. The V and J ends lost 1 base and 7 bases respectively, with 7 bases between them. CDR3 length: 13 amino acids. The V gene's germline CDR1 is SEHNR and CDR2 FQNEAQ (reference sequence). The sample taken for sequencing was PBMCs. This rearrangement joins TRBV7-9 to TRBJ1-4; D remains unclear. The sequence was obtained from a woman aged 55-75 years with head and neck cancer. The CDR3 protein is CASSLVGGEKLFF. CDR3 nucleotides: TGTGCCAGCAGCTTAGTGGGTGGTGAAAAACTGTTTTTT.